These 12 T cell receptor beta chains share one sample of origin, sequenced in a study of liver allograft versus peripheral blood T cells. About the study: Recipients' peripheral blood T cell receptor repertoires were compared with those in transplanted livers.

TCRdb itself ran the reads through MiXCR, one entry per CDR3 protein. This sample yields a few thousand distinct CDR3 sequences, of which over 15% are seen a single time; roughly 50% belongs to the top ten. The receptors were sampled from a human patient who had a liver transplant. Some T cells may have originated in the graft donor.

Concerning this clonotype itself: Only one base separates this from a far larger clonotype, so it likely reflects a read error. The chain uses TRBV24-1 and TRBJ2-7; 9 nucleotides line up with TRBD2. The tail of the sequence fits TRBJ2-1 better, so the J call may be wrong. This CDR3 is 15 amino acids long. CDR1 and CDR2 (germline): KGHDR, SFDVKD. The CDR3 DNA is TGTGCCACCACTTTAGCGGGGGTGCCTAGGAATGAGCAGTTCTTC. Translation: CATTLAGVPRNEQFF.

This clonotype was seen a handful of times. V and J are TRBV9 and TRBJ2-2, with no clear D. CDR1 and CDR2 (germline): SGDLS, YYNGEE. V was shortened by 4 bases and J by 6 bases, with 10 bases between the two germline ends. There are 13 residues in the CDR3. The CDR3 DNA sequence: TGTGCCAGCAGCCCCAGTCCCCCCGGGGAGCTGTTTTTT. Translating it yields CASSPSPPGELFF.

This clonotype appeared a few times. One junction end does not reproduce the germline sequence, and a read error may be involved. The chain is built from TRBV20-1 and TRBJ2-3; maybe TRBD1 (6 bases). Germline CDR1 DFQATT, CDR2 SNEGSKA (reference sequence). The CDR3 is 15 residues long. CDR3 amino acids: CSARVFTGMTDTQYF. CDR3 nucleotide sequence: TGCAGTGCCAGAGTGTTTACAGGGATGACAGATACGCAGTATTTT.

By its share, this clonotype is medium-sized. The chain employs TRBV6-1 and TRBJ2-5, with D possibly being TRBD1 (7 bases). Germline assignment: CDR1 MNHNS and CDR2 SASEGT. This CDR3 is 16 amino acids long. Trimming removed 0 bases from V and 2 bases from J, with 13 bases in between. CDR3 region: CASSEATGTYQETQYF. The CDR3 DNA sequence: TGTGCCAGCAGTGAAGCGACAGGGACTTATCAAGAGACCCAGTACTTC.

This clonotype came up many times. The chain has TRBV19 and TRBJ1-5, with 8 bases matching TRBD1. The CDR3 runs to 17 residues. V dropped 5 bases and J dropped 0; count of bases not matched to a gene: 9. Germline-derived CDR1 and CDR2 are LNHDA and SQIVND (reference sequence). The CDR3, as DNA: TGTGCCAGTAGTTGGACAGGGTCCTATTATAGCAATCAGCCCCAGCATTTT. Translating it yields CASSWTGSYYSNQPQHF. Full variable domain (rest looked up from reference TRBV19 and TRBJ1-5): DGGITQSPKYLFRKEGQNVTLSCEQNLNHDAMYWYRQDPGQGLRLIYYSQIVNDFQKGDIAEGYSVSREKKESFPLTVTSAQKNPTAFYLCASSWTGSYYSNQPQHFGDGTRLSIL.

This clonotype turned up a few times. The rearrangement joins TRBV28 to TRBJ1-5; 9 bases align to TRBD1. The length of the CDR3 is 16 residues. CDR1 and CDR2 (germline): MDHEN, SYDVKM. J was trimmed by 4 bases and V by 10 bases; bases with no gene match: 14. The CDR3 nucleotides read TGTGCCACCTACCCATGGGACAGGGCGGGTAATCAGCCCCAGCATTTT. Translated: CATYPWDRAGNQPQHF.

V and J are TRBV30 and TRBJ2-2; D is undetermined. CDR3 length: 14 amino acids. The V end lost 4 bases, the J end lost 10 bases, and 19 bases lay between the germline ends. The germline V gene encodes CDR1 GTSNPN and CDR2 SVGIG (reference sequence). This CDR3 is CAWTNDRVSEELFF. Written as DNA, the CDR3 is TGTGCCTGGACCAACGACCGGGTCTCAGAGGAGCTGTTTTTT. Combining the CDR3 with reference TRBV30 and TRBJ2-2 gives the whole variable domain SQTIHQWPATLVQPVGSPLSLECTVEGTSNPNLYWYRQAAGRGLQLLFYSVGIGQISSEVPQNLSASRPQDRQFILSSKKLLLSDSGFYLCAWTNDRVSEELFFGEGSRLTVL.

This clonotype qualifies as medium-sized (0.01 to 0.1%). The genes are TRBV27 and TRBJ2-5; 9 positions agree with TRBD2. The length of the CDR3 is 15 residues. The V and J ends lost 5 bases and 4 bases, in that order; junction bases with no gene match: 8. Germline V gives CDR1 MNHEY, CDR2 SMNVEV (reference sequence). The CDR3 region is CASSNSGSLGETQYF. The CDR3 DNA is TGTGCCAGCAGTAATAGCGGGAGTCTCGGAGAGACCCAGTACTTC.

By its share, this clonotype is medium-sized. V gene TRBV19 combines with J gene TRBJ2-2; 12 bases are shared with TRBD2. The CDR3 covers 15 residues. Looked up from germline, CDR1 is LNHDA and CDR2 is SQIVND (reference sequence). V lost 4 bases to trimming and J lost 4 bases; unmatched junction nucleotides: 1. For the CDR3, the DNA is TGTGCCAGTAGTACTAGCGGGAGGGGCACCGGGGAGCTGTTTTTT. Translating it yields CASSTSGRGTGELFF.

This clonotype was detected only a few times. J is TRBJ2-1 and V is TRBV20-1, with TRBD2 identical over 11 bases. CDR3 length: 19 residues. V lost 3 bases, J lost 12 bases, and 25 bases stayed unmatched. CDR1 is DFQATT, CDR2 SNEGSKA, per germline (reference sequence). The CDR3 nucleotides read TGCAGTGCTAGGGGAGCCGTGGGAGCTAGCGGGAGGTGGTCGATGAGGCAGTTCTTC. Encoded protein: CSARGAVGASGRWSMRQFF.

The V and J genes are TRBV12-3 or TRBV12-4 and TRBJ1-2; possible D gene TRBD1, 6 bases. V was clipped by 4 bases and J by 3 bases, with 9 bases between them. The CDR3 consists of 13 residues. The chain's CDR3 is CASSSQGHYGYTF. As DNA, the CDR3 is TGTGCCAGCAGTTCCCAGGGGCACTATGGCTACACCTTC.

In this sample, this clonotype is medium-sized (0.01 to 0.1%). In DNA, the CDR3 is TGTGCCAGTAGTATAGGGGACGGGGGGTCCAAAAACATTCAGTACTTC. Its protein is CASSIGDGGSKNIQYF. The chain employs TRBV19 and TRBJ2-4, with 7 bases identical to TRBD2. The CDR3 length is 16 residues. CDR1 and CDR2 (germline): LNHDA, SQIVND (reference sequence). With V trimmed by 1 base and J by 2 bases, 5 bases remained unmatched.